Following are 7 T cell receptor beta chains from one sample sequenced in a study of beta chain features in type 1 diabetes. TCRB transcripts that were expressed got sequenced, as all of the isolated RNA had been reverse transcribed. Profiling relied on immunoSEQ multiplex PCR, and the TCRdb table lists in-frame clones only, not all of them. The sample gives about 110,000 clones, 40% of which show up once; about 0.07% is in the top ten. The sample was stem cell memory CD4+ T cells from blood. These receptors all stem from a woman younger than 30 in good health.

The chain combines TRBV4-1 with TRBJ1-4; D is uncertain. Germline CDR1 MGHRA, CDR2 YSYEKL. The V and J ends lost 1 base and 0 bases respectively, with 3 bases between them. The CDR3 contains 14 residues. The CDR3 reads CASSQGATNEKLFF. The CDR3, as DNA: TGCGCCAGCAGCCAAGGAGCAACTAATGAAAAACTGTTTTTT.

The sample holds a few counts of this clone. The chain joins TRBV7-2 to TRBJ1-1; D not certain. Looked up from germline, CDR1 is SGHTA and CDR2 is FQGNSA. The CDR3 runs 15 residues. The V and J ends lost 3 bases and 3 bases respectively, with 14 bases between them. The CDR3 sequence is CASSFTWRTYTEAFF. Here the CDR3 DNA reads TGTGCCAGCAGCTTTACGTGGAGGACGTACACTGAAGCTTTCTTT. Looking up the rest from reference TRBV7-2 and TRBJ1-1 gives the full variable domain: GAGVSQSPSNKVTEKGKDVELRCDPISGHTALYWYRQSLGQGLEFLIYFQGNSAPDKSGLPSDRFSAERTGGSVSTLTIQRTQQEDSAVYLCASSFTWRTYTEAFFGQGTRLTVV.

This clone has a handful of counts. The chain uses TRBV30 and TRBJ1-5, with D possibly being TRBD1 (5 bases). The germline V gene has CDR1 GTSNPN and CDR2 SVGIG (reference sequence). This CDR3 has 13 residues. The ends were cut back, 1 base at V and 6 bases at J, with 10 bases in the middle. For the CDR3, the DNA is TGTGCCTGGAGTGATCAGGGTGGTCAGCCCCAGCATTTT. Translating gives CAWSDQGGQPQHF.

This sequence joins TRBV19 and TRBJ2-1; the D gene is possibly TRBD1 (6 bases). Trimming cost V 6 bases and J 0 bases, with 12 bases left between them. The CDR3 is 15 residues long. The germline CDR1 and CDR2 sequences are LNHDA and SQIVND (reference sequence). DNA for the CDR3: TGTGCCAGTAGGGCCGACAGGAGCTCCTACAATGAGCAGTTCTTC. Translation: CASRADRSSYNEQFF.

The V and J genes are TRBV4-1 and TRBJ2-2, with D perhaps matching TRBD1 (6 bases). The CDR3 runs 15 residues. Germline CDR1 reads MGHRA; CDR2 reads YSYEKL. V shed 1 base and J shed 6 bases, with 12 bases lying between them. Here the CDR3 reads CASSQGTATSGELFF. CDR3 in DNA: TGCGCCAGCAGCCAAGGGACAGCTACCTCCGGGGAGCTGTTTTTT.

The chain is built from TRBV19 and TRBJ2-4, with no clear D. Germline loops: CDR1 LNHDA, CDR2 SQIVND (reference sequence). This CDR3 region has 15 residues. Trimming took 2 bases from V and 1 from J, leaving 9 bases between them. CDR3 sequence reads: CASSIMWSAKNIQYF. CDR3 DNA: TGTGCCAGTAGTATAATGTGGAGTGCCAAAAACATTCAGTACTTC.

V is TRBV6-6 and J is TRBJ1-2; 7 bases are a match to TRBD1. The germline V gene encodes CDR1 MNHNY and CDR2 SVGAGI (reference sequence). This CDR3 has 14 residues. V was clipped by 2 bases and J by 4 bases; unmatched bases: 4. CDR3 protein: CASSYRTGSYGYTF. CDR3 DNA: TGTGCCAGCAGTTACCGGACAGGCTCCTATGGCTACACCTTC.